This T cell receptor (beta chain) was documented in a study of cytomegalovirus exposure and HLA in healthy donors. PCR amplification relied on 60 Vbeta primers (plus 13 Jbeta primers). TCRdb keeps only in-frame clones here, not all; method: immunoSEQ multiplex PCR. The top ten hold around 8% of the sample, which has some 48,000 clones, around 80% seen once. Study findings and constraints: A later analysis associated 15,000 to 20,000 TCR beta sequences with HLA alleles at a 0.05 false discovery rate.

The CDR3 consists of 11 residues. Germline V gene data show CDR1 as DFQATT and CDR2 as SNEGSKA (reference sequence). Unmatched junction bases numbered 6, after V lost 8 bases and J lost 8 bases. Details on this clone: Antigen: not known.

The sample was PBMCs. This chain links TRBV20-1 with TRBJ1-2; 9 nucleotides match TRBD1. This receptor was taken from a young man in good health and CMV-seropositive. CDR3 region: CSPRQGGGYTF. The CDR3 DNA is TGCAGTCCCCGACAGGGGGGCGGCTACACCTTC.